This is a list of T cell receptor beta chains from one sample in a study of cytomegalovirus exposure and HLA in healthy donors. TCRdb keeps only in-frame clones here, not all; method: immunoSEQ multiplex PCR. Its table lists tens of thousands of clones. The sequenced sample consisted of PBMCs. Receptors originate from a woman aged 40 to 50 in good health and CMV-seronegative. CDR3s include the opening cysteine and the closing phenylalanine or tryptophan. The order of the fields is CDR3 DNA, CDR3 protein, D gene, V gene, J gene. D genes are given only for firm matches.

cdr3_nt: TGTGCCATCAGTGAGTCATTAGGGGCGGGGCACGACAATGAGCAGTTCTTC
cdr3_aa: CAISESLGAGHDNEQFF
d_call: NA
v_call: TRBV10-3
j_call: TRBJ2-1

cdr3_nt: TGTGCCAGTATGCGCAATAGGGGCACTGAAGTTTTCTTT
cdr3_aa: CASMRNRGTEVFF
d_call: NA
v_call: TRBV19
j_call: TRBJ1-1

cdr3_nt: TGCGCCAGCAGCTCTACCTTTAGCGGGGGGTTTTACAATGAGCAGTTCTTC
cdr3_aa: CASSSTFSGGFYNEQFF
d_call: TRBD2
v_call: TRBV5-1
j_call: TRBJ2-1

cdr3_nt: TGTGCCTGGAGTGTCACAACCGATGGCTACACCTTC
cdr3_aa: CAWSVTTDGYTF
d_call: NA
v_call: TRBV30
j_call: TRBJ1-2

cdr3_nt: TGTGCCAGCAGCTTAGGACACGGGACAAACAATGAGCAGTTCTTC
cdr3_aa: CASSLGHGTNNEQFF
d_call: NA
v_call: TRBV7-3
j_call: TRBJ2-1

cdr3_nt: TGTGCCAGCAGTTACGACAGGGCCAACTATGGCTACACCTTC
cdr3_aa: CASSYDRANYGYTF
d_call: TRBD1
v_call: TRBV6-5
j_call: TRBJ1-2

cdr3_nt: TGTGCCAGCAGCGTTGGTCTTAGGTTGGGGGCAGGTGGAAATTCACCCCTCCACTTT
cdr3_aa: CASSVGLRLGAGGNSPLHF
d_call: NA
v_call: TRBV9
j_call: TRBJ1-6

cdr3_nt: TGTGCCAGCAGCGTAAGCGGGAGTCGGACAGATACGCAGTATTTT
cdr3_aa: CASSVSGSRTDTQYF
d_call: TRBD2
v_call: TRBV9
j_call: TRBJ2-3

cdr3_nt: TGTGCCAGCAGCGCACAGGGGTCGTACACTGAAGCTTTCTTT
cdr3_aa: CASSAQGSYTEAFF
d_call: TRBD1
v_call: TRBV11-2
j_call: TRBJ1-1

cdr3_nt: TGTGCCAGCAGCCAACTTTATCGGGGGGCGACGGGGGCCAACGTCCTGACTTTC
cdr3_aa: CASSQLYRGATGANVLTF
d_call: NA
v_call: TRBV14
j_call: TRBJ2-6

cdr3_nt: TGCGCCAGCAGCTTTACAGGGATCGCGAACACCGGGGAGCTGTTTTTT
cdr3_aa: CASSFTGIANTGELFF
d_call: NA
v_call: TRBV5-1
j_call: TRBJ2-2

cdr3_nt: TGTGCCTGGACCCGCGGGACAGGGAATGGTCAGCCCCAGCATTTT
cdr3_aa: CAWTRGTGNGQPQHF
d_call: TRBD1
v_call: TRBV30
j_call: TRBJ1-5

cdr3_nt: TGTGCCAGCGTTCACCCCCAGGGTTCTCAGCCCCAGCATTTT
cdr3_aa: CASVHPQGSQPQHF
d_call: NA
v_call: TRBV28
j_call: TRBJ1-5

cdr3_nt: TGTGCCAGCAGCCCCACCGGGACAGGGGGCATTCAGTACTTC
cdr3_aa: CASSPTGTGGIQYF
d_call: TRBD1
v_call: TRBV11-2
j_call: TRBJ2-4

cdr3_nt: TGTGCCAGCAGTGCAGGGCGCTATGGCTACACCTTC
cdr3_aa: CASSAGRYGYTF
d_call: NA
v_call: TRBV25-1
j_call: TRBJ1-2

cdr3_nt: TGTGCCAGCAGTGTAGGGTTGGGGAGCTCCTATAATTCACCCCTCCACTTT
cdr3_aa: CASSVGLGSSYNSPLHF
d_call: NA
v_call: TRBV28
j_call: TRBJ1-6

cdr3_nt: TGTGCCAGCTCACCATTGCAGGGTGAGACCCAGTACTTC
cdr3_aa: CASSPLQGETQYF
d_call: NA
v_call: TRBV18
j_call: TRBJ2-5

cdr3_nt: TGTGCCAGCAGCCCCCTCGGCGGTCCCCAAGAGACCCAGTACTTC
cdr3_aa: CASSPLGGPQETQYF
d_call: NA
v_call: TRBV7-2
j_call: TRBJ2-5

cdr3_nt: TGTGCCAGTAGTCCGGGTCGGCGGGAGTACCGCTACGAGCAGTACTTC
cdr3_aa: CASSPGRREYRYEQYF
d_call: TRBD2
v_call: TRBV19
j_call: TRBJ2-7

cdr3_nt: TGTGCCAGCAGCTTAGGGACTCCCCGTGGGGAGCTGTTTTTT
cdr3_aa: CASSLGTPRGELFF
d_call: NA
v_call: TRBV7-9
j_call: TRBJ2-2

cdr3_nt: TGTGCCAGCAGCGTAGTTAACTCCGGGGAGCTGTTTTTT
cdr3_aa: CASSVVNSGELFF
d_call: NA
v_call: TRBV9
j_call: TRBJ2-2

cdr3_nt: TGTGCCAGCAGCCCTGCAAGACTAGTTCAAGAGACCCAGTACTTC
cdr3_aa: CASSPARLVQETQYF
d_call: NA
v_call: TRBV7-9
j_call: TRBJ2-5

cdr3_nt: TGTGCCAGCAGTCAACAGGGGGCTGGTGAAAAACTGTTTTTT
cdr3_aa: CASSQQGAGEKLFF
d_call: TRBD1
v_call: TRBV28
j_call: TRBJ1-4

cdr3_nt: TGCGCCAGCAGCTGGTCGACTAGGCAAGCAGAGACCCAGTACTTC
cdr3_aa: CASSWSTRQAETQYF
d_call: NA
v_call: TRBV5-1
j_call: TRBJ2-5

cdr3_nt: TGTGCCAGCAGTGGGACTATCTCCCCCTACGAGCAGTACTTC
cdr3_aa: CASSGTISPYEQYF
d_call: NA
v_call: TRBV6-1
j_call: TRBJ2-7

cdr3_nt: TGTGCCAGCAGCCCACAGCGGGACACTGAAGCTTTCTTT
cdr3_aa: CASSPQRDTEAFF
d_call: NA
v_call: TRBV7-3
j_call: TRBJ1-1

cdr3_nt: TGTGCCAGCGCACCAGACAGGGGGCGATCCTACGAGCAGTACTTC
cdr3_aa: CASAPDRGRSYEQYF
d_call: TRBD1
v_call: TRBV18
j_call: TRBJ2-7

cdr3_nt: TGTGCCAGCAGTGACACAGCCAGCAATCAGCCCCAGCATTTT
cdr3_aa: CASSDTASNQPQHF
d_call: NA
v_call: TRBV2
j_call: TRBJ1-5

cdr3_nt: TGTGCCAGCAGCCCAAGGGGCTATGGCTACACCTTC
cdr3_aa: CASSPRGYGYTF
d_call: NA
v_call: TRBV7-2
j_call: TRBJ1-2

cdr3_nt: TGTGCCAGCAGTGAGCCCTCAGGGGCGACAAATGAAAAACTGTTTTTT
cdr3_aa: CASSEPSGATNEKLFF
d_call: NA
v_call: TRBV25-1
j_call: TRBJ1-4

cdr3_nt: TGCGCCAGCAGCTTGGAAAGTACTAACTACAATGAGCAGTTCTTC
cdr3_aa: CASSLESTNYNEQFF
d_call: NA
v_call: TRBV5-1
j_call: TRBJ2-1

cdr3_nt: TGTGCCAGCTCACCACCCCAGGGGAGCTCCTACGAGCAGTACTTC
cdr3_aa: CASSPPQGSSYEQYF
d_call: NA
v_call: TRBV18
j_call: TRBJ2-7

cdr3_nt: TGTGCCTGGAGTGGGCCGGGAGCTTTCTTT
cdr3_aa: CAWSGPGAFF
d_call: NA
v_call: TRBV30
j_call: TRBJ1-1

cdr3_nt: TGTGCCAGCAATGGGGACATCTCCTTCACAGATACGCAGTATTTT
cdr3_aa: CASNGDISFTDTQYF
d_call: NA
v_call: TRBV6-4
j_call: TRBJ2-3

cdr3_nt: TGCGCCAGCAGCTCATTACCTGACAGGCGTCAGCCCCAGCATTTT
cdr3_aa: CASSSLPDRRQPQHF
d_call: NA
v_call: TRBV5-1
j_call: TRBJ1-5

cdr3_nt: TGTGCCAGCAGTGGGAGGGTATCGGATGGCTACACCTTC
cdr3_aa: CASSGRVSDGYTF
d_call: NA
v_call: TRBV6-1
j_call: TRBJ1-2

cdr3_nt: TGTGCCTGGAGTGGAGCCTACGAGCAGTACTTC
cdr3_aa: CAWSGAYEQYF
d_call: NA
v_call: TRBV30
j_call: TRBJ2-7

cdr3_nt: TGTGCCAGCAGCTCACGGGGGAGCACAGATACGCAGTATTTT
cdr3_aa: CASSSRGSTDTQYF
d_call: NA
v_call: TRBV28
j_call: TRBJ2-3

cdr3_nt: TGTGCCAGCAGCCAAGATAACGGTAGCAATCAGCCCCAGCATTTT
cdr3_aa: CASSQDNGSNQPQHF
d_call: NA
v_call: TRBV4-2
j_call: TRBJ1-5

cdr3_nt: TGTGCCAGCAGCTTCGGACAGGGGGCTAACTATGGCTACACCTTC
cdr3_aa: CASSFGQGANYGYTF
d_call: TRBD1
v_call: TRBV7-9
j_call: TRBJ1-2